Each of the 29 T cell receptor beta chains below was sequenced from the same sample in a study of T cells in Graves' hyperthyroidism and ophthalmopathy. TCR beta CDR3 regions were amplified from RNA. A first-round RT-PCR of the TCR CDR3 used the HTBI primer set. TCRdb called the multiplex PCR reads again in MiXCR, with one record for every CDR3 protein. Seen here are some 800,000 distinct CDR3 sequences, 38% observed once, and the top ten hold 8.9%. Sequencing was performed on blood. These TCRs come from a man between 18 and 35 years old with Graves' hyperthyroidism.

The V and J genes are TRBV7-8 and TRBJ1-1, with 8 positions matching TRBD1. Germline CDR1 reads SGHVS; CDR2 reads FQNEAQ. The CDR3 is 15 amino acids. With V trimmed by 8 bases and J by 0 bases, 8 bases remained unmatched. The CDR3 nucleotides read TGTGCCAGCCCCCCGGACAGGGCCCTGAACACTGAAGCTTTCTTT. Amino acid sequence: CASPPDRALNTEAFF.

V usage is TRBV2 and J usage is TRBJ2-7, with a tentative D call TRBD2 (5 bases). The length of the CDR3 is 15 residues. The germline gives CDR1 SNHLY, CDR2 FYNNEI. Trimming shortened V by 5 bases and J by 3 bases, and 17 bases separated the two germline ends. The CDR3 here is CASSLSPPGYYEQYF. The CDR3 DNA follows: TGTGCCAGCAGTTTATCGCCCCCGGGGTACTACGAGCAGTACTTC.

This clonotype appeared many times. The V gene is TRBV19, the J gene TRBJ1-5, with 7 bases that match TRBD1. The CDR3 loop spans 13 amino acids. From germline, CDR1 is LNHDA and CDR2 SQIVND (reference sequence). J was trimmed by 7 bases and V by 9 bases; bases with no gene match: 9. The CDR3 coding sequence is TGTGCCAGCAGCCGACAGGGTGGACAGCCCCAGCATTTT. Encoded protein: CASSRQGGQPQHF.

At least ten counts were recorded for this clonotype. The chain uses TRBV20-1 and TRBJ2-6; TRBD2 is a possible D gene (5 bases). The V end was cut by 0 bases, the J end by 4 bases, with 10 bases between. CDR3 length: 15 residues. In germline, CDR1 is DFQATT, CDR2 SNEGSKA (reference sequence). CDR3 sequence: CSARDAEVGANVLTF. The CDR3 DNA sequence: TGCAGTGCTAGAGATGCGGAGGTCGGGGCCAACGTCCTGACTTTC.

This chain connects TRBV20-1 to TRBJ1-2; no clear D. Germline V gene sequence: CDR1 DFQATT, CDR2 SNEGSKA (reference sequence). V was shortened by 6 bases and J by 3 bases, with 20 bases between the two germline ends. There are 15 residues in the CDR3. CDR3 in amino acids: CSAPGRGLWDYGYTF. The CDR3 nucleotides are TGCAGTGCGCCCGGGCGGGGTTTGTGGGACTATGGCTACACCTTC.

At least ten counts were recorded for this clonotype. The chain links TRBV10-3 to TRBJ1-1, with 7 bases that match TRBD1. With V trimmed by 2 bases and J by 8 bases, 5 bases remained unmatched. There are 13 residues in the CDR3. Germline V gene data show CDR1 as ENHRY and CDR2 as SYGVKD. The CDR3 sequence is CAISEARDSEAFF. In DNA form, the CDR3 reads TGTGCCATCAGTGAGGCCCGGGACAGCGAAGCTTTCTTT.

For the CDR3, the DNA is TGCAGTGCTAAAGTGGGACAGTATAACACCGGGGAGCTGTTTTTT. Protein sequence: CSAKVGQYNTGELFF. The chain is built from TRBV20-1 and TRBJ2-2; 7 nucleotides agree with TRBD1. Trimming took 4 bases from V and 2 from J; bases not matched to a gene: 7. The length of the CDR3 is 15 residues. CDR1 is DFQATT and CDR2 is SNEGSKA in the germline V gene (reference sequence).

Only a few counts were recorded for this clonotype. V is TRBV7-8 and J is TRBJ2-7; possibly TRBD2 for D (5 bases). CDR1 and CDR2 (germline): SGHVS, FQNEAQ. The CDR3 extends over 17 amino acids. Trimming shortened V by 5 bases and J by 3 bases, and 23 bases separated the two germline ends. CDR3 residues: CASSPSRVNPEVYEQYF. Written as DNA, the CDR3 is TGTGCCAGCAGCCCATCGCGCGTAAACCCGGAGGTCTACGAGCAGTACTTC.

The chain employs TRBV10-3 and TRBJ1-3, with a possible D match to TRBD1 (5 bases). The V end was cut by 0 bases, the J end by 7 bases, with 10 bases between. This CDR3 comprises 14 residues. Germline loops: CDR1 ENHRY, CDR2 SYGVKD. CDR3 amino acids: CAISESVGANTIYF. The DNA for the CDR3 is TGTGCCATCAGTGAGTCCGTAGGGGCGAACACCATATATTTT.

V usage is TRBV20-1 and J usage is TRBJ1-3, with TRBD1 matching over 7 bases. This CDR3 contains 13 residues. The V gene's germline CDR1 is DFQATT and CDR2 SNEGSKA (reference sequence). The ends lost 5 bases at V and 2 bases at J; junction bases unmatched: 3. The CDR3 nucleotides read TGCAGTGCTCCCGGGACAGCTGGAAACACCATATATTTT. Amino acids: CSAPGTAGNTIYF.

This clonotype is a singleton in its sample. V is TRBV15 and J is TRBJ1-1, with TRBD1 identical over 7 bases. J gave up 2 bases and V 0 bases, and 3 bases lay outside the gene matches. This CDR3 comprises 15 residues. CDR1 is LNHNV, CDR2 YYDKDF, per germline (reference sequence). Written as DNA, the CDR3 is TGTGCCACCAGCAGAGAGGGGACAGACAACACTGAAGCTTTCTTT. This translates into CATSREGTDNTEAFF.

This clonotype was seen only a few times. The chain combines TRBV12-3 or TRBV12-4 with TRBJ2-7; D remains unclear. The V end was cut by 11 bases, the J end by 0 bases, with 11 bases between. This CDR3 spans 12 amino acids. CDR3 coding DNA: TGTGCCTCTCAGACGCACTCCTACGAGCAGTACTTC. It encodes CASQTHSYEQYF.

A single count supports this clonotype. This chain connects TRBV7-2 to TRBJ2-5, with D perhaps matching TRBD2 (6 bases). From germline, CDR1 is SGHTA and CDR2 FQGNSA. V lost 2 bases to trimming and J lost 2 bases, with 12 bases between them. The CDR3 sequence is 15 residues long. The CDR3 loop reads CASSLTGVGQETQYF. The CDR3 nucleotides are TGTGCCAGCAGCTTAACGGGGGTTGGACAAGAGACCCAGTACTTC.

A note on this clonotype: A read error is possible here, since a much larger clone lies one base away. The genes are TRBV29-1 and TRBJ2-7; the D is unclear. CDR1 and CDR2 (germline): SQVTM, ANQGSEA. The CDR3 extends over 13 amino acids. The CDR3 DNA reads as TGCAGTGCTCCGGACGACCTCGGCGGCGACCAGTACTTC. Protein sequence: CSAPDDLGGDQYF.

The table lists this clonotype with many counts. The rearrangement uses TRBV29-1 and TRBJ1-1; D is uncertain. V dropped 6 bases and J dropped 4 bases, with 15 bases sitting between them. Germline V gene lookup returns CDR1 SQVTM and CDR2 ANQGSEA. The CDR3 has 13 residues. CDR3 in amino acids: CSVPGLSRTEAFF. The CDR3 nucleotides read TGCAGCGTCCCGGGTCTCTCTCGCACTGAAGCTTTCTTT.

This clonotype was recorded a few times. The chain employs TRBV20-1 and TRBJ2-7; D is unclear. V lost 5 bases and J 1 base, leaving 9 bases between the germline ends. This CDR3 spans 12 amino acids. Germline CDR1 is DFQATT and CDR2 is SNEGSKA (reference sequence). The CDR3 DNA reads TGCAGTGCTGCCAGCGTATCCTACGAGCAGTACTTC. Its protein product is CSAASVSYEQYF.

The rearrangement uses TRBV15 and TRBJ2-6; D gene uncertain. The germline CDR1 and CDR2 sequences are LNHNV and YYDKDF (reference sequence). V was shortened by 3 bases and J by 1 base, with 10 bases between the two germline ends. The CDR3 has 16 residues. The CDR3 spells CATSSASNSGANVLTF. The CDR3 region has the DNA TGTGCCACCAGCAGCGCATCGAATTCTGGGGCCAACGTCCTGACTTTC.

Comments on this clonotype: A much bigger clone sits one base away, suggesting this may be a read error. CDR3 nucleotide sequence: TGCGCCAGCAGCTTTGGAGGAGGGGGCGCAACATTATACGAGCAGTACTTC. It yields the protein CASSFGGGGATLYEQYF. The J gene is TRBJ2-7, the V gene TRBV5-1; weak D call: TRBD1 (7 bases). Germline CDR1 is SGHRS and CDR2 is YFSETQ. Trimming removed 2 bases from V and 4 bases from J, with 22 bases in between. The CDR3 has 17 amino acids.

The chain is built from TRBV3-1 and TRBJ1-2; possibly TRBD1 for D (5 bases). CDR1 LGHDT and CDR2 YNNKEL come from the germline V gene (reference sequence). Deletions cut 5 bases from V and 6 bases from J, with 13 bases between. The length of the CDR3 is 13 residues. CDR3 sequence: CASSSDQTDGYTF. The DNA for the CDR3 is TGTGCCAGCAGCTCCGACCAGACAGATGGCTACACCTTC. The full variable domain, its missing parts supplied by reference TRBV3-1 and TRBJ1-2, is DTAVSQTPKYLVTQMGNDKSIKCEQNLGHDTMYWYKQDSKKFLKIMFSYNNKELIINETVPNRFSPKSPDKAHLNLHINSLELGDSAVYFCASSSDQTDGYTFGSGTRLTVV.

The gene calls are TRBV11-2 and TRBJ2-3; 13 nucleotides match TRBD2. J was trimmed by 6 bases and V by 4 bases; bases with no gene match: 7. CDR3 length: 16 residues. Looked up from germline, CDR1 is SGHAT and CDR2 is FQNNGV. The CDR3, as DNA: TGTGCCAGCAGCTACGGACTAGCGGGAGTTGGGGATACGCAGTATTTT. Protein sequence: CASSYGLAGVGDTQYF.

Regarding this clonotype: A read error may account for a junction end that differs from germline. This chain uses TRBV2 with TRBJ2-6; D is unclear. From germline, CDR1 is SNHLY and CDR2 FYNNEI. The CDR3 totals 14 residues. CDR3 coding DNA: TGTGCCAGCCGGGCTTTCTCTCGGGCCAACGTCCTGACTTTC. Its protein product is CASRAFSRANVLTF. The full variable domain, with the rest looked up from reference TRBV2 and TRBJ2-6, is EPEVTQTPSHQVTQMGQEVILRCVPISNHLYFYWYRQILGQKVEFLVSFYNNEISEKSEIFDDQFSVERPDGSNFTLKIRSTKLEDSAMYFCASRAFSRANVLTFGAGSRLTVL.

This chain uses TRBV4-1 with TRBJ1-2, with unresolved D. Germline CDR1 and CDR2: MGHRA and YSYEKL. The ends were cut back, 2 bases at V and 11 bases at J, with 15 bases in the middle. This CDR3 spans 13 amino acids. CDR3: CASSQSNEGFYTF. For the CDR3, the DNA is TGCGCCAGCAGCCAAAGTAATGAAGGGTTTTACACCTTC.

The chain combines TRBV6-2 or TRBV6-3 with TRBJ1-5; D is unresolved. CDR1 and CDR2 (germline): MNHEY, SVGEGT. The CDR3 runs to 15 residues. Trimming cost V 3 bases and J 1 base, with 10 bases left between them. The CDR3 is CASSYSPRSNQPQHF. The CDR3 bases are TGTGCCAGCAGTTATAGCCCAAGGAGCAATCAGCCCCAGCATTTT.

This clonotype was detected only once. This chain uses TRBV28 with TRBJ1-4; D is uncertain. CDR3 length: 12 residues. Germline assignment: CDR1 MDHEN and CDR2 SYDVKM. DNA for the CDR3: TGTGCTTCGCAAACAAACACGGAAAAACTGTTTTTT. It specifies CASQTNTEKLFF.

V is TRBV20-1 and J is TRBJ1-3; D not resolved. Looked up from germline, CDR1 is DFQATT and CDR2 is SNEGSKA (reference sequence). V dropped 3 bases and J dropped 3 bases, with 12 bases sitting between them. The CDR3 is made up of 14 amino acids. The CDR3, as DNA: TGCAGTGCTAGTGGAGGGAGTGGTGGAAACACCATATATTTT. The encoded protein is CSASGGSGGNTIYF.

The chain is built from TRBV19 and TRBJ1-4, with 7 positions matching TRBD1. The CDR3 runs to 15 residues. Germline assignment: CDR1 LNHDA and CDR2 SQIVND (reference sequence). Unmatched junction bases numbered 3, after V lost 1 base and J lost 4 bases. The CDR3, as DNA: TGTGCCAGTAGTATAGCGGGGACAGTTAATGAAAAACTGTTTTTT. It specifies CASSIAGTVNEKLFF.

The V and J genes are TRBV6-1 and TRBJ2-7; D is unresolved. The CDR3 loop spans 15 amino acids. The germline V gene encodes CDR1 MNHNS and CDR2 SASEGT. Trimming pared 7 bases from V and 5 bases from J, leaving 21 bases between. The CDR3 protein is CASTKGQIPTHEQYF. In nucleotides, the CDR3 is TGTGCCAGCACCAAGGGTCAGATACCCACTCACGAGCAGTACTTC.

The table lists this clonotype with many counts. The V gene is TRBV29-1, the J gene TRBJ2-2; TRBD2 aligns across 7 bases. V lost 5 bases to trimming and J lost 7 bases; unmatched junction nucleotides: 10. CDR1 is SQVTM, CDR2 ANQGSEA, per germline. This CDR3 is built from 14 residues. CDR3: CSVTLGLVGGELFF. DNA for the CDR3: TGCAGCGTTACTCTAGGACTAGTTGGCGGGGAGCTGTTTTTT.

V usage is TRBV19 and J usage is TRBJ2-5; the D gene is possibly TRBD2 (7 bases). The ends were cut back, 6 bases at V and 3 bases at J, with 17 bases in the middle. CDR3 size: 15 residues. The V gene's germline CDR1 is LNHDA and CDR2 SQIVND (reference sequence). The CDR3 spells CASRGEGGLKETQYF. DNA for the CDR3: TGTGCCAGTAGGGGAGAGGGGGGGCTGAAAGAGACCCAGTACTTC.